This entry lists 23 T cell receptor beta chains sequenced from one sample in a study of T cell responses to AZD1222 COVID-19 vaccine. Profiled with immunoSEQ multiplex PCR; TCRdb holds only in-frame clones, not every one. The sample records 200,000 or so clones, approximately 92% being singletons. The sample was peripheral blood, taken on day 0 of AZD1222 vaccination. The receptor set was obtained from an adult in good health.

The chain joins TRBV5-1 to TRBJ2-2, with D hard to call. Per the germline V gene, CDR1 is SGHRS and CDR2 is YFSETQ. CDR3 size: 16 residues. V gave up 6 bases and J gave up 0 bases, with 15 bases separating them. CDR3 amino acids: CASNPAEFANTGELFF. The CDR3 nucleotides read TGCGCCAGCAACCCGGCGGAGTTCGCGAACACCGGGGAGCTGTTTTTT. The full variable domain, rest sourced from reference TRBV5-1 and TRBJ2-2, is KAGVTQTPRYLIKTRGQQVTLSCSPISGHRSVSWYQQTPGQGLQFLFEYFSETQRNKGNFPGRFSGRQFSNSRSEMNVSTLELGDSALYLCASNPAEFANTGELFFGEGSRLTVL.

The chain joins TRBV2 to TRBJ2-7; 7 bases are shared with TRBD1. Germline-derived CDR1 and CDR2 are SNHLY and FYNNEI. Trimming at V came to 1 base and at J to 3 bases, leaving 3 bases not matched to a gene. The CDR3 extends over 14 amino acids. The CDR3: CASSEGQGYYEQYF. The CDR3 DNA is TGTGCCAGCAGTGAAGGACAGGGATACTACGAGCAGTACTTC.

This chain links TRBV6-5 with TRBJ2-7; 7 nucleotides match TRBD1. This CDR3 contains 14 residues. V gave up 5 bases and J gave up 1 base; unmatched junction bases: 5. Germline V CDR1 and CDR2: MNHEY, SVGAGI. The CDR3 reads CASSPRDRSYEQYF. The CDR3 nucleotides are TGTGCCAGCAGTCCCCGGGACAGATCCTACGAGCAGTACTTC.

This rearrangement joins TRBV2 to TRBJ1-1; D not certain. With 2 bases removed from V and 1 base from J, the gap between germline ends came to 5 bases. Germline V gene lookup returns CDR1 SNHLY and CDR2 FYNNEI. The CDR3 has 13 amino acids. The CDR3 DNA sequence: TGTGCCAGCAGTGAATCCCGGAACACTGAAGCTTTCTTT. Translation gives CASSESRNTEAFF.

The J gene is TRBJ2-1, the V gene TRBV6-6, with D unclear. The CDR3 is 13 residues long. The germline gives CDR1 MNHNY, CDR2 SVGAGI (reference sequence). V was trimmed by 2 bases and J by 10 bases, leaving 12 bases between them. The CDR3 sequence: CASSYSKEQEQFF. CDR3 DNA: TGTGCCAGCAGTTACAGTAAAGAACAGGAGCAGTTCTTC.

The chain joins TRBV7-8 to TRBJ1-6; D ambiguous. This CDR3 region has 15 residues. CDR1 is SGHVS, CDR2 FQNEAQ, per germline. Trimming pared 3 bases from V and 5 bases from J, leaving 11 bases between. The CDR3 DNA follows: TGTGCCAGCAGCTTGGTGTTCCATAATAATTCACCCCTCCACTTT. As protein: CASSLVFHNNSPLHF. Based on the CDR3 plus reference TRBV7-8 and TRBJ1-6, the full variable domain is GAGVSQSPRYKVAKRGQDVALRCDPISGHVSLFWYQQALGQGPEFLTYFQNEAQLDKSGLPSDRFFAERPEGSVSTLKIQRTQQEDSAVYLCASSLVFHNNSPLHFGNGTRLTVT.

This chain joins TRBV7-2 and TRBJ1-5; D is ambiguous. Germline assignment: CDR1 SGHTA and CDR2 FQGNSA. Between the trimmed V and J ends, which lost 4 bases and 4 bases, there was a span of 14 bases. CDR3 length equals 15 residues. The CDR3: CASSSSWGGNQPQHF. The DNA for the CDR3 is TGTGCCAGCAGCTCAAGCTGGGGAGGGAATCAGCCCCAGCATTTT.

The chain carries TRBV6-5 and TRBJ1-1; TRBD1 is a possible D gene (5 bases). Trimming took off 5 bases at V and 4 bases at J, with 8 bases between the two ends. This CDR3 is 12 amino acids long. Germline CDR1 is MNHEY and CDR2 is SVGAGI. The CDR3 loop reads CASSQRGTEAFF. The CDR3 DNA is TGTGCCAGCAGTCAAAGGGGCACTGAAGCTTTCTTT.

The chain employs TRBV6-5 and TRBJ1-6; possible D gene TRBD1, 6 bases. The ends were cut back, 6 bases at V and 10 bases at J, with 16 bases in the middle. This CDR3 spans 14 amino acids. The germline V gene encodes CDR1 MNHEY and CDR2 SVGAGI. The CDR3 DNA sequence: TGTGCCAGCAGCCGCCGGGAGGGGGACTCACCCCTCCACTTT. It yields the protein CASSRREGDSPLHF.

The rearrangement links TRBV6-2 or TRBV6-3 to TRBJ1-5; 7 bases agree with TRBD1. The CDR3 is 15 amino acids. Per the germline V gene, CDR1 is MNHEY and CDR2 is SVGEGT. Germline trimming cut 8 bases from V and 2 bases from J; bases unmatched to any gene: 9. CDR3 sequence reads: CASRLTGAGNQPQHF. The CDR3 DNA reads as TGTGCCAGCCGCCTCACAGGGGCGGGCAATCAGCCCCAGCATTTT.

The CDR3 DNA follows: TGTGCCAGCAGCCGAGGGGCTAACTATGGCTACACCTTC. It translates to CASSRGANYGYTF. The V and J genes are TRBV6-2 or TRBV6-3 and TRBJ1-2; D is perhaps TRBD1 (5 bases). Per the germline V gene, CDR1 is MNHEY and CDR2 is SVGEGT. The CDR3 is 13 residues long. V dropped 6 bases and J dropped 0 bases, with 8 bases sitting between them.

The chain is built from TRBV19 and TRBJ1-2; possibly TRBD1 for D (6 bases). Germline V gene lookup returns CDR1 LNHDA and CDR2 SQIVND (reference sequence). Trimming cost V 6 bases and J 4 bases, with 12 bases left between them. The CDR3 covers 13 residues. The DNA of the CDR3 is TGTGCCAGTAGAAGAGACAGGAGCTATGGCTACACCTTC. As protein: CASRRDRSYGYTF.

Only one count was recorded for this clone. J is TRBJ1-3 and V is TRBV7-6; 8 bases agree with TRBD1. Germline CDR1 SGHVS, CDR2 FNYEAQ. V shed 2 bases and J 0 bases; nucleotides not matched to a gene: 6. The CDR3 sequence is 17 residues long. For the CDR3, the DNA is TGTGCCAGCAGCTTAACAGGGGGAGCTTTCTCTGGAAACACCATATATTTT. Amino acid sequence: CASSLTGGAFSGNTIYF. The full variable domain, with the rest looked up from reference TRBV7-6 and TRBJ1-3, is GAGVSQSPRYKVTKRGQDVALRCDPISGHVSLYWYRQALGQGPEFLTYFNYEAQQDKSGLPNDRFSAERPEGSISTLTIQRTEQRDSAMYRCASSLTGGAFSGNTIYFGEGSWLTVV.

The rearrangement links TRBV5-1 to TRBJ2-7; D is uncertain. Germline loops: CDR1 SGHRS, CDR2 YFSETQ. Trimming removed 4 bases from V and 4 bases from J, with 6 bases in between. CDR3 length equals 11 residues. CDR3 nucleotide sequence: TGCGCCAGCAGCGGGGATTACGAGCAGTACTTC. Residues: CASSGDYEQYF.

This chain links TRBV7-8 with TRBJ1-2; D not resolved. Germline CDR1 is SGHVS and CDR2 is FQNEAQ. The CDR3 totals 15 residues. Trimming removed 5 bases at V and 5 bases at J, with 18 bases between. The CDR3 protein is CASSPRDPRHYGYTF. The CDR3 DNA reads as TGTGCCAGCAGCCCCCGAGATCCCAGGCATTATGGCTACACCTTC.

This chain joins TRBV18 and TRBJ1-1; 9 bases agree with TRBD1. V dropped 3 bases and J dropped 2; count of bases not matched to a gene: 7. CDR1 KGHSH and CDR2 LQKENI come from the germline V gene. The CDR3 is 16 amino acids. DNA of the CDR3: TGTGCCAGCTCACCCGACAGGGGGAGGTTCAACACTGAAGCTTTCTTT. Translating gives CASSPDRGRFNTEAFF.

This chain uses TRBV7-2 with TRBJ1-3, with D tentatively TRBD1 (5 bases). Germline V lookup: CDR1 SGHTA, CDR2 FQGNSA. The CDR3 is 14 residues long. Trimming cost V 5 bases and J 4 bases, with 12 bases left between them. The CDR3 region has the DNA TGTGCCAGCAGCCAGGGAAGGGTGGGAAACACCATATATTTT. Translation: CASSQGRVGNTIYF. Using reference TRBV7-2 and TRBJ1-3 for the parts outside the CDR3, the full variable domain is GAGVSQSPSNKVTEKGKDVELRCDPISGHTALYWYRQSLGQGLEFLIYFQGNSAPDKSGLPSDRFSAERTGGSVSTLTIQRTQQEDSAVYLCASSQGRVGNTIYFGEGSWLTVV.

This chain links TRBV5-4 with TRBJ2-7; 8 bases line up with TRBD1. CDR3 size: 14 residues. From germline, CDR1 is SGHNT and CDR2 YYREEE (reference sequence). The ends lost 5 bases at V and 3 bases at J; junction bases unmatched: 7. The CDR3 sequence: CASSLTGEDYEQYF. The CDR3 DNA is TGTGCCAGCAGTTTGACAGGGGAAGACTACGAGCAGTACTTC.

V usage is TRBV11-3 and J usage is TRBJ2-2, with a tentative D call TRBD2 (6 bases). The CDR3 consists of 15 residues. With 5 bases removed from V and 7 bases from J, the gap between germline ends came to 17 bases. CDR1 SGHNT and CDR2 YENEEA come from the germline V gene. This CDR3 is CASSRSGGTDGELFF. The CDR3 region has the DNA TGTGCCAGCAGCCGTTCCGGAGGGACGGACGGGGAGCTGTTTTTT. The full variable domain, in which reference TRBV11-3 and TRBJ2-2 provide the parts outside the CDR3, is EAGVVQSPRYKIIEKKQPVAFWCNPISGHNTLYWYLQNLGQGPELLIRYENEEAVDDSQLPKDRFSAERLKGVDSTLKIQPAELGDSAVYLCASSRSGGTDGELFFGEGSRLTVL.

This sequence joins TRBV18 and TRBJ1-4; D is uncertain. The CDR3 is made up of 15 amino acids. Germline CDR1 and CDR2: KGHSH and LQKENI. Trimming removed 4 bases at V and 8 bases at J, with 17 bases between. CDR3 sequence reads: CASSQDTTSREKLFF. CDR3 nucleotides: TGTGCCAGCTCACAGGATACAACGTCGAGAGAAAAACTGTTTTTT.

This clone has a single count. This chain links TRBV9 with TRBJ1-2; D call uncertain. This CDR3 region has 13 residues. Trimming removed 4 bases at V and 2 bases at J, with 9 bases between. Germline V CDR1 and CDR2: SGDLS, YYNGEE. CDR3 sequence (DNA): TGTGCCAGCAGCCCTAGGGCGAACTATGGCTACACCTTC. Translated, it gives CASSPRANYGYTF.

The chain couples TRBV7-2 to TRBJ2-1; the D is unclear. CDR1 is SGHTA, CDR2 FQGNSA, per germline. The V end lost 6 bases, the J end lost 6 bases, and 9 bases lay between the germline ends. This CDR3 has 12 residues. The CDR3 sequence: CASSYLGNEQFF. In DNA, the CDR3 is TGTGCCAGCAGTTACCTTGGCAATGAGCAGTTCTTC.

This clone is a singleton in its sample. The rearrangement uses TRBV7-9 and TRBJ1-2; D may be TRBD1 (5 bases). Deletions cut 5 bases from V and 14 bases from J, with 18 bases between. The CDR3 extends over 12 amino acids. Germline V gene data show CDR1 as SEHNR and CDR2 as FQNEAQ (reference sequence). Written as DNA, the CDR3 is TGTGCCAGCAGCCCCGGGACCCCTAGTGTGACCTTC. This gives the protein CASSPGTPSVTF.